This record covers a single T cell receptor (beta chain). This clonotype was seen at least ten times. Its antigen target is currently unknown. Base qualities are not recorded, but no much larger clone differs from it by a single base. For this chain, trimming is 6 bases at the V end and 2 bases at the J end, and the number of junction bases without a gene match is 7. There are 16 amino acids in the CDR3, from cysteine to phenylalanine inclusive. This entry keeps only the CDR3 DNA: 48 bases, framed from base 1. Sequences SNHLY (CDR1) and FYNNEI (CDR2) are obtained from the germline V gene. What the time point label conveys for this sample: persistent/refractory GD, antithyroid drugs over 5 years with positive TRAb. For both TCR sequencing and RNA sequencing, RNA was extracted from PBMCs using TRIzol. Graves' disease was diagnosed according to American Thyroid Association guidelines. Patients were recruited from an endocrinology department in Xi'an, China. Each patient gave roughly 10 milliliters of peripheral blood, collected in an EDTA anticoagulant tube. Ficoll Paque Plus density gradient separation was used to isolate PBMCs, and no additional T cell sorting was done. An Agilent 2100 Bioanalyzer and agarose gel were used to check RNA quality, and a NanoDrop 2000 was used to measure RNA concentration.

This entry is derived from a study of regulatory T cells in long-lasting Graves disease (dated by TCRdb to the early 2020s). Background for the entire study: To count as having persistent Graves' disease, a patient had to have received antithyroid drug treatment for over 5 years with TSH receptor autoantibodies remaining persistently positive. Persistent Graves' disease patients were compared with newly diagnosed Graves' disease patients by peripheral blood TCR sequencing and RNA sequencing. The study was registered as a clinical trial and conducted in China. A total of roughly 35 samples were covered by TCR sequencing, comprising approximately 13 persistent and approximately 20 newly diagnosed Graves' disease patients. Antithyroid drugs had been taken for approximately ten years on average by persistent Graves' disease patients in the clinical cohort. Overall results and qualifications from the work: Compared with newly diagnosed patients, patients with persistent Graves' disease had lower TCR Shannon entropy and fewer highly expanded clones, which suggests clonal expansion. Patients with persistent disease shared more public clonotypes (around 2,500) than newly diagnosed patients did (nearly 1,000). The authors acknowledged the small sample size as a limitation that may reduce accuracy. TRBV28, TRBJ1-2 and TRBJ2-5 were preferentially used in persistent disease, while TRBV20-1 and TRBJ2-1 were favored in newly diagnosed disease. Only the TCR beta chain was sequenced and analyzed. Peripheral blood alone was examined, since thyroid tissue, which constituted the primary lesion, could not be accessed.

The library was prepared using multiplex PCR. Data came from an Illumina HiSeq 4000. CDR3 regions were amplified by Arm-PCR with iRepertoire HTBI primers to construct TCR beta libraries. Gel purification was performed on PCR products prior to sequencing. On the study's bioinformatics: A total of roughly 67 TRBV and 14 TRBJ segments were identified across samples and were used for gene usage analysis of CDR3 amino acid clonotypes. COPE and FqMerger were used to merge the filtered high-quality paired reads into contigs. Contigs were aligned with BLAST to IMGT TRBV, TRBD and TRBJ reference genes, and CDR3 was defined per IMGT. Highly expanded clones were defined as clonotypes with a frequency above 0.1%. Shannon entropy was used to measure repertoire diversity, and the Gini coefficient was used to measure V-J evenness. A clonotype was considered public if more than one individual shared it. TCRdb reworked the public reads: Q25 trimming with fastp, MiXCR clone assembly, productive beta chains retained. Identical CDR3 protein sequences are pooled into one entry, listed with their most common genes and DNA. The V and J calls here are based on TCRdb, not the publication. The sample includes 400,000 to 500,000 distinct CDR3 sequences, with around a fifth observed a single time. The ten top clones hold less than 9% of the sample.

The sequence was collected from a female donor with Graves disease. Recombination connected TRBV2 to TRBJ1-5, with 10 bases aligning to TRBD1. The material was peripheral blood mononuclear cells (PBMCs), obtained when the disease was refractory, from a patient treated with antithyroid drugs. DNA sequence: TGTGCCAGCAGAAGTCGACAGGGGGCTGGCAATCAGCCCCAGCATTTT. It codes for CASRSRQGAGNQPQHF.